This T cell receptor beta chain was sequenced during a study of OX40 agonist ivuxolimab in advanced cancers. Study information: Prior anti-PD-1, anti-PD-L1 or anti-CTLA-4 therapy did not bar entry, and around 39% had some.

With respect to this clone: Its antigen remains unknown.

TCRdb's copy holds only in-frame clones and misses some; the assay was immunoSEQ multiplex PCR. This sample carries roughly 60,000 clones, 65% to 85% of them seen once, and the ten largest clones take about 27%. Autoimmune disease history or systemic immunosuppression was exclusionary. CDR1 and CDR2 from the germline V gene are MNHEY and SMNVEV (reference sequence). CDR3 length: 13 residues. V shed 6 bases, J shed 8 bases, and the junction held 9 bases outside the gene matches. Study-level findings and limits: Part of the nonresponder group also had normalized T-cell clonal expansion that was low.

The receptor's source is an adult with an advanced solid tumor such as melanoma, head and neck, liver or kidney cancer. This specimen consisted of CD4+ or CD8+ T cells sorted from blood, obtained in a trial of the OX40 agonist ivuxolimab. The chain is built from TRBV27 and TRBJ1-1; 7 nucleotides line up with TRBD1. CDR3 amino acids: CASRGVRGGEAFF. CDR3 sequence (DNA): TGTGCCAGCAGGGGTGTCAGGGGGGGGGAAGCTTTCTTT.